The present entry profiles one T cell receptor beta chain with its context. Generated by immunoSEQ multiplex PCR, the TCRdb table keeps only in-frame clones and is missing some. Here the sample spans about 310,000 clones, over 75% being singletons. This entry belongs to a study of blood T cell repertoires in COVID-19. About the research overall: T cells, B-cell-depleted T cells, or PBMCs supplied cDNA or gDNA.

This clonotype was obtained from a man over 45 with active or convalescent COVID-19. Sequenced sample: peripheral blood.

CDR3 region: CASSPGQGVQPQHF. The CDR3, as DNA: TGCGCCAGCAGCCCGGGACAGGGAGTCCAGCCCCAGCATTTT. J is TRBJ1-5 and V is TRBV5-1; 9 nucleotides agree with TRBD1. The junction had 6 bases not matched to a gene; V was cut back by 4 bases and J by 7 bases. Germline lookup yields CDR1 SGHRS and CDR2 YFSETQ. The CDR3 length is 14 residues.